This T cell receptor beta chain emerged from a study of T cells in Graves' hyperthyroidism and ophthalmopathy. Germline V CDR1 and CDR2: MGHRA, YSYEKL. With 2 bases clipped from V and 5 bases from J, the junction kept 2 bases outside the gene matches. The CDR3 is 13 residues long. Authors of the study amplified TCR beta CDR3 regions from RNA transcripts. The HTBI primer set drove a first-round RT-PCR of the TCR CDR3. MiXCR was run by TCRdb on the multiplex PCR reads, yielding one entry per CDR3 protein. The data hold about 640,000 distinct CDR3 sequences, with 20% to 25% observed a single time. This clonotype has just a few counts.

The chain couples TRBV4-1 to TRBJ2-5, with 7 bases lining up with TRBD2. The source is a man aged 25-45 years with Graves' ophthalmopathy. Sample: blood. The CDR3 bases are TGCGCCAGCAGCCAACCCGGGGGGGAGACCCAGTACTTC. Amino acids: CASSQPGGETQYF.